This T cell receptor gamma chain was found in a study of gammadelta T cells in human blood. TCRdb re-called the RT-PCR reads through CATT. The top ten hold 20% to 25% of the sample, which has several hundred gamma-chain clones, over 4% seen once. Study-wide results and limits: Microbial exposure reportedly appeared to drive polyclonal expansion of innate gamma-delta T cells right after birth.

Comments on this clone: The antigen is undetermined. The protein held in TCRdb is that of a much larger clone and does not match this DNA's translation at residue 8, likely because of a read error; the protein shown is translated from the DNA.

CDR1 is VTNTFY and CDR2 is YDVSTARD in the germline V gene (reference sequence). V trimming: 6 bases; J trimming: 5 bases; junction bases outside the gene matches: 10. This CDR3 comprises 13 residues. This TCR derives from a human donor. Sequenced: non-Vgamma9Vdelta2 gamma-delta T cells from infant blood. This sequence joins TRGV3 and TRGJ1 or TRGJ2. For the CDR3, the DNA is TGTGCCACCTGGCCCCGGATTAATTATAAGAAACTCTTT. Protein: CATWPRINYKKLF.